Following are 6 T cell receptor beta chains from one sample sequenced in a study of blood T cells in healthy people across ages. A sample-barcoded 5' primer and a J-beta primer mix were used in a second PCR of about 7 to 12 cycles. From the 5' RACE reads, TCRdb called clonotypes with MiXCR, one entry per CDR3 protein. The profile shows about 2 million distinct CDR3 sequences, roughly 52% of them singletons. The sequenced sample was blood. The source is a woman in her 40s in good health.

This chain joins TRBV4-3 and TRBJ2-5; D uncertain. This CDR3 contains 14 residues. Per germline, CDR1 LGHNA and CDR2 YSLEER. V lost 0 bases, J lost 11 bases, and 16 bases lay in between. The CDR3 loop is CASSQDNIYNEQYF. The CDR3, as DNA: TGCGCCAGCAGCCAAGATAACATTTACAATGAGCAGTACTTC.

This clonotype was counted once. The chain carries TRBV7-8 and TRBJ2-1; D perhaps matches TRBD2 (6 bases). The CDR3 is 14 amino acids. Trimming took 0 bases from V and 13 from J, leaving 16 bases between them. Germline CDR1 reads SGHVS; CDR2 reads FQNEAQ. The CDR3: CASSLAGGAVPQFF. The CDR3 DNA reads TGTGCCAGCAGCTTAGCGGGCGGGGCGGTTCCCCAGTTCTTC.

The CDR3, as DNA: TGCAGCGCGGGACTCAGACCTAGCACAGATACGCAGTATTTT. Translation gives CSAGLRPSTDTQYF. The chain combines TRBV29-1 with TRBJ2-3; a possible D gene is TRBD2 (6 bases). Per the germline V gene, CDR1 is SQVTM and CDR2 is ANQGSEA. The CDR3 has 14 residues. Trimming took 7 bases from V and 0 from J, leaving 14 bases between them.

V is TRBV5-1 and J is TRBJ1-1; TRBD1 agrees at 9 bases. CDR1 is SGHRS, CDR2 YFSETQ, per germline. V dropped 3 bases and J dropped 5; count of bases not matched to a gene: 11. The CDR3 totals 16 residues. The CDR3 DNA is TGCGCCAGCAGCTCAGGACAGGGGTGGAGTAAGACTGAAGCTTTCTTT. Translation gives CASSSGQGWSKTEAFF.

The V and J genes are TRBV7-2 and TRBJ2-7, with TRBD2 identical over 7 bases. This CDR3 contains 16 residues. Losses at the gene ends were 7 bases for V and 1 base for J; bases not matched to a gene: 13. Germline CDR1 SGHTA, CDR2 FQGNSA. Here the CDR3 DNA reads TGTGCCAGCATCCCGCCAGGGACGGGGGGTTCCTACGAGCAGTACTTC. Residues: CASIPPGTGGSYEQYF.

The chain has TRBV9 and TRBJ1-5; no clear D. With 6 bases removed from V and 0 bases from J, the gap between germline ends came to 7 bases. Germline V gene lookup returns CDR1 SGDLS and CDR2 YYNGEE. The CDR3 consists of 13 residues. CDR3 sequence (DNA): TGTGCCAGCAAGAGTAGTAGCAATCAGCCCCAGCATTTT. This encodes CASKSSSNQPQHF.